These 2 T cell receptor beta chains were all obtained from the same sample, sequenced in a study of technical replicates of blood from a handful of donors (dated 2017 in TCRdb). Libraries were made using the immunoSEQ multiplex PCR assay. This is the immuneACCESS table as TCRdb keeps it, with only in-frame sequences that have V and J called. A part of the clones is gone; compared with another copy, unresolved V genes explain less than half, and the rest is unexplained. Across this sample there are tens of thousands of clones, with 90% to 95% seen only once. The ten largest clones add up to 0.38% of the sample. The sequenced sample was T cells isolated from PBMCs. These receptors came from a human donor in good health.

This chain connects TRBV6-5 to TRBJ2-2; 10 positions match TRBD2. This CDR3 is built from 16 residues. Trimming at V came to 2 bases and at J to 4 bases, leaving 4 bases not matched to a gene. Per the germline V gene, CDR1 is MNHEY and CDR2 is SVGAGI. The CDR3 bases are TGTGCCAGCAGTTACGGGCTAGCGGGAGTCACCGGGGAGCTGTTTTTT. Its translation: CASSYGLAGVTGELFF.

This chain uses TRBV7-9 with TRBJ1-1; TRBD1 agrees at 7 bases. The CDR3 consists of 14 residues. J lost 7 bases, V lost 4 bases, and 9 bases had no gene match. Germline V gene lookup returns CDR1 SEHNR and CDR2 FQNEAQ (reference sequence). CDR3 sequence: CASSSRTGHLEAFF. DNA of the CDR3: TGTGCCAGCAGCTCTCGGACAGGCCATCTTGAAGCTTTCTTT.